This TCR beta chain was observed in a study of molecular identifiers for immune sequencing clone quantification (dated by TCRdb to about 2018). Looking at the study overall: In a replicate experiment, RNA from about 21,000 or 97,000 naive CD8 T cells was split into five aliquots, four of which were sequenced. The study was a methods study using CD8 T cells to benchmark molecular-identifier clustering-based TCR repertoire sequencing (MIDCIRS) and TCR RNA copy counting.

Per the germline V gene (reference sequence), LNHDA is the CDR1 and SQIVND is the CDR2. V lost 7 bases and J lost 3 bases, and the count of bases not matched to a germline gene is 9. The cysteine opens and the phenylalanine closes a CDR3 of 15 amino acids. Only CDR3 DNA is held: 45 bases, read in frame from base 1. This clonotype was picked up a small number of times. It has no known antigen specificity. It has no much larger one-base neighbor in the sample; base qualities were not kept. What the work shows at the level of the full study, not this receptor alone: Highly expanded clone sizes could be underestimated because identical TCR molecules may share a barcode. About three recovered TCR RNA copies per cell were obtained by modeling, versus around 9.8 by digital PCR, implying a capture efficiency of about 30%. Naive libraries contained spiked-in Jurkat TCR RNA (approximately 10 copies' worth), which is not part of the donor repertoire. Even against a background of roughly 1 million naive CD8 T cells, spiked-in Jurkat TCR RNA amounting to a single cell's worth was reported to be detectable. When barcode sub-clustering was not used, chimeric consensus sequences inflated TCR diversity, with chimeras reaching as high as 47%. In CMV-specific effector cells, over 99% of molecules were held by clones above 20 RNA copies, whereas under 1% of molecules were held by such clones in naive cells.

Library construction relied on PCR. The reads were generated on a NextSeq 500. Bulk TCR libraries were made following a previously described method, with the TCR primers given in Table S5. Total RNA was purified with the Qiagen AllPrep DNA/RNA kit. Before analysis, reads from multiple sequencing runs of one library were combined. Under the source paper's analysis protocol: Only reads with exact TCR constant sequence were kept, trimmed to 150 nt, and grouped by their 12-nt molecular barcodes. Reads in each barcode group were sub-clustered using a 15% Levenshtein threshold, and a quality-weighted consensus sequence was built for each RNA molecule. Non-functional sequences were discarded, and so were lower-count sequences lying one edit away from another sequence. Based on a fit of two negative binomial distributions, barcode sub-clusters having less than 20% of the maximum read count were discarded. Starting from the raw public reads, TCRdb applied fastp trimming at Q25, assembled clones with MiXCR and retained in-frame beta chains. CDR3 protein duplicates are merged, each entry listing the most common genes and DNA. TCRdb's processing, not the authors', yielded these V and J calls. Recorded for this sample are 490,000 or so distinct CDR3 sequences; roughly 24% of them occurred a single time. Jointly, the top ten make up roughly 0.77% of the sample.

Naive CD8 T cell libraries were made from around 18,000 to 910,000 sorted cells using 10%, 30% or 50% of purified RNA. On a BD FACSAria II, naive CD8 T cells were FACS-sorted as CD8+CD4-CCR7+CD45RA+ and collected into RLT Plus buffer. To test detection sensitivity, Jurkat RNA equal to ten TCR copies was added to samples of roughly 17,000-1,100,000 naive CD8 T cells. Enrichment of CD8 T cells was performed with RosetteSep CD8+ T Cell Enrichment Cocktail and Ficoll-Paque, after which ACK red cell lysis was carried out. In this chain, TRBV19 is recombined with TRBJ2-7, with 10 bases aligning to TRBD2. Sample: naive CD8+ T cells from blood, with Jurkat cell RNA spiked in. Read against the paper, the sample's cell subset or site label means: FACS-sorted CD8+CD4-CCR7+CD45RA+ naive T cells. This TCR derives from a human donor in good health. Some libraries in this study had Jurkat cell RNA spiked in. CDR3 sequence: CASTSGGGRNYEQYF. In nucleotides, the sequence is TGTGCCAGTACGAGCGGGGGGGGACGGAACTACGAGCAGTACTTC.